This T cell receptor (beta chain) was retrieved from a study of identical twins. Study-wide results and limits: The study found excess low generation probability among twin-shared out-of-frame alpha sequences. For monozygotic twins, models underestimated out-of-frame TCR alpha sharing. High-abundance cord blood beta clonotypes had fewer insertions; memory repertoires showed none.

V shed 5 bases and J 7 bases; nucleotides not matched to a gene: 11. The CDR3 length is 16 residues. This clonotype was seen only a few times. The antigen is unknown. MiXCR was run by TCRdb on the 5' RACE reads, yielding one entry per CDR3 protein. This sample has 400,000 to 600,000 distinct CDR3 sequences, with 20% to 25% found just once. Separately, the same data were catalogued under a study of yellow fever vaccine responses in identical twins. As that study records: It has been reported that, in twins, the vaccine T cell response seemed partly convergent and partly personalized.

Sequenced input: CD4+ T cells sorted from blood. The origin of this receptor is a woman aged 18 to 35 in good health. The rearrangement joins TRBV12-3 or TRBV12-4 to TRBJ1-4; 9 bases match TRBD1. CDR3 bases: TGTGCCAGCAGTCGCAACACAGGGGGCGTCGGTGAAAAACTGTTTTTT. Translation: CASSRNTGGVGEKLFF.